This record looks at one TCR beta chain sequence and its context. These data originate in a study of blood T cell repertoires in COVID-19. As for the study in general: COVID-19 samples from acute and convalescent phases originated in the United States, Italy and Spain. Sources were T cells, B-cell-depleted T cells, or PBMCs; the material itself was cDNA or gDNA.

The protocol was immunoSEQ multiplex PCR, while the TCRdb copy is restricted to in-frame clones and leaves out a portion. This sample yields about 230,000 clones, of which about 83% are seen a single time; around 7% belongs to the top ten. Sequencing input: peripheral blood. The TCR sequence derives from a woman in her forties or fifties with acute or convalescent COVID-19.

CDR3 nucleotide sequence: TGTGCCAGCAGCTCGCCCGGGGGGAGCTCCTACAATGAGCAGTTCTTC. It is translated as CASSSPGGSSYNEQFF. The chain employs TRBV7-8 and TRBJ2-1, with TRBD2 matching over 7 bases. The germline CDR1 and CDR2 sequences are SGHVS and FQNEAQ. The CDR3 extends over 16 amino acids. J gave up 0 bases and V 4 bases, and 6 bases lay outside the gene matches. Full variable domain (remainder filled in from reference TRBV7-8 and TRBJ2-1): GAGVSQSPRYKVAKRGQDVALRCDPISGHVSLFWYQQALGQGPEFLTYFQNEAQLDKSGLPSDRFFAERPEGSVSTLKIQRTQQEDSAVYLCASSSPGGSSYNEQFFGPGTRLTVL.